A single sample is the source of the 23 T cell receptor beta chains below, sequenced in a study of blood T cell repertoires in COVID-19. Using immunoSEQ multiplex PCR, the repertoire was profiled, and TCRdb retains in-frame clones only, with some absent. The table shows about 56,000 clones, with approximately 92% occurring only once. The sample comprised peripheral blood. These receptors originate from a woman aged 60 to 75 with COVID-19, enrolled during active disease.

This clone was recorded a few times. CDR3 protein: CASSQPGFSGNTIYF. In DNA, the CDR3 is TGTGCCAGCAGCCAGCCGGGATTCTCTGGAAACACCATATATTTT. This rearrangement joins TRBV7-9 to TRBJ1-3; D remains unclear. With 5 bases removed from V and 0 bases from J, the gap between germline ends came to 11 bases. From germline, CDR1 is SEHNR and CDR2 FQNEAQ (reference sequence). This CDR3 contains 15 residues.

The chain employs TRBV19 and TRBJ1-1; 8 positions agree with TRBD1. V trimming: 6 bases; J trimming: 10 bases; junction bases outside the gene matches: 7. Looked up from germline, CDR1 is LNHDA and CDR2 is SQIVND (reference sequence). This CDR3 is built from 12 residues. The CDR3, as DNA: TGTGCCAGTAGGCCCGGGACAGGCTCAGCTTTCTTT. Its translation: CASRPGTGSAFF.

This chain uses TRBV5-4 with TRBJ2-1, with a possible D match to TRBD2 (5 bases). There are 13 residues in the CDR3. The germline V gene has CDR1 SGHNT and CDR2 YYREEE (reference sequence). The V end was cut by 3 bases, the J end by 4 bases, with 8 bases between. The CDR3 DNA sequence: TGTGCCAGCAGCTCCGGACTGTACAATGAGCAGTTCTTC. Protein: CASSSGLYNEQFF.

The chain combines TRBV14 with TRBJ1-2; 7 nucleotides agree with TRBD1. With V trimmed by 2 bases and J by 1 base, 10 bases remained unmatched. Germline V gene sequence: CDR1 SGHDN, CDR2 FVKESK. The CDR3 has 17 residues. CDR3 in amino acids: CASSQQLTGDINYGYTF. The DNA for the CDR3 is TGTGCCAGCAGCCAACAACTCACAGGGGACATTAACTATGGCTACACCTTC.

This clone is a singleton in its sample. The chain carries TRBV7-9 and TRBJ1-4, with TRBD1 matching over 9 bases. CDR3 size: 15 residues. CDR1 is SEHNR, CDR2 FQNEAQ, per germline (reference sequence). V dropped 5 bases and J dropped 4; count of bases not matched to a gene: 5. DNA of the CDR3: TGTGCCAGCAGCGTCCGGGACAGGGTTAATGAAAAACTGTTTTTT. Translated, it gives CASSVRDRVNEKLFF. The full variable domain, its missing parts supplied by reference TRBV7-9 and TRBJ1-4, is DTGVSQNPRHKITKRGQNVTFRCDPISEHNRLYWYRQTLGQGPEFLTYFQNEAQLEKSRLLSDRFSAERPKGSFSTLEIQRTEQGDSAMYLCASSVRDRVNEKLFFGSGTQLSVL.

The rearrangement uses TRBV6-5 and TRBJ1-1; D might be TRBD1 (6 bases). CDR3 size: 15 residues. Trimming shortened V by 0 bases and J by 2 bases, and 10 bases separated the two germline ends. Germline lookup yields CDR1 MNHEY and CDR2 SVGAGI. The CDR3 spells CASSYSNRVNTEAFF. The CDR3, as DNA: TGTGCCAGCAGTTACTCGAACAGGGTTAACACTGAAGCTTTCTTT.

The chain carries TRBV5-1 and TRBJ2-2; TRBD1 matches at 9 bases. Germline V lookup: CDR1 SGHRS, CDR2 YFSETQ. V lost 0 bases, J lost 2 bases, and 2 bases stayed unmatched. CDR3 length: 16 amino acids. CDR3: CASSLDRGLNTGELFF. DNA of the CDR3: TGCGCCAGCAGCTTGGACAGGGGGCTTAACACCGGGGAGCTGTTTTTT.

The chain recombines TRBV27 with TRBJ1-4, with D uncertain. With 6 bases removed from V and 8 bases from J, the gap between germline ends came to 22 bases. This CDR3 spans 16 amino acids. The germline gives CDR1 MNHEY, CDR2 SMNVEV (reference sequence). CDR3 loop: CASRDPPGGGGEKLFF. As DNA, the CDR3 is TGTGCCAGCAGAGACCCCCCGGGAGGTGGAGGGGAAAAACTGTTTTTT.

V and J are TRBV2 and TRBJ2-3, with D unclear. The CDR3 length is 14 residues. V gave up 4 bases and J gave up 3 bases, with 11 bases separating them. Germline V lookup: CDR1 SNHLY, CDR2 FYNNEI. CDR3 bases: TGTGCCAGCAGTGTAACAGTTACAACAGATACGCAGTATTTT. It specifies CASSVTVTTDTQYF.

The V gene is TRBV10-3, the J gene TRBJ1-2; D call uncertain. Germline lookup yields CDR1 ENHRY and CDR2 SYGVKD. This CDR3 has 15 residues. Deletions cut 2 bases from V and 4 bases from J, with 14 bases between. CDR3 protein: CAISEGAEDGYGYTF. The CDR3 region has the DNA TGTGCCATCAGTGAGGGAGCCGAGGATGGCTATGGCTACACCTTC.

CDR3 region: CASSLSYPGMGPDTQYF. CDR3 sequence (DNA): TGTGCCAGCAGTTTATCTTACCCGGGGATGGGCCCAGATACGCAGTATTTT. The chain couples TRBV27 to TRBJ2-3; D is perhaps TRBD2 (5 bases). This CDR3 is built from 17 residues. Per the germline V gene, CDR1 is MNHEY and CDR2 is SMNVEV (reference sequence). The ends were cut back, 0 bases at V and 4 bases at J, with 17 bases in the middle.

The chain combines TRBV25-1 with TRBJ1-1; D unclear. Germline CDR1 MGHDK, CDR2 SYGVNS. V shed 7 bases and J shed 2 bases, with 5 bases lying between them. The CDR3 is 11 residues long. This CDR3 reads CASTGNTEAFF. DNA for the CDR3: TGTGCCAGCACAGGAAACACTGAAGCTTTCTTT.

V usage is TRBV7-2 and J usage is TRBJ2-3; 13 bases line up with TRBD2. The length of the CDR3 is 14 residues. Losses at the gene ends were 5 bases for V and 12 bases for J; bases not matched to a gene: 8. Germline V lookup: CDR1 SGHTA, CDR2 FQGNSA. This CDR3 is CASSPQTSGRLQYF. The CDR3 nucleotides read TGTGCCAGCAGCCCACAGACTAGCGGGAGGTTACAGTATTTT.

The chain recombines TRBV6-5 with TRBJ1-1; D is undetermined. Germline V CDR1 and CDR2: MNHEY, SVGAGI. The CDR3 consists of 12 residues. Trimming pared 5 bases from V and 8 bases from J, leaving 12 bases between. The CDR3 sequence is CASSSPGGEAFF. DNA for the CDR3: TGTGCCAGCAGTAGCCCCGGAGGGGAAGCTTTCTTT.

This sequence joins TRBV27 and TRBJ2-1; D is possibly TRBD2 (5 bases). This CDR3 is 14 amino acids long. V shed 1 base and J shed 9 bases, with 13 bases lying between them. Germline lookup yields CDR1 MNHEY and CDR2 SMNVEV (reference sequence). CDR3 loop: CASSLWTQEAEQFF. In DNA, the CDR3 is TGTGCCAGCAGTTTATGGACTCAGGAGGCTGAGCAGTTCTTC.

The genes are TRBV6-6 and TRBJ2-3; 9 bases fit TRBD1. Germline values: CDR1 MNHNY, CDR2 SVGAGI (reference sequence). This CDR3 is built from 15 residues. V dropped 6 bases and J dropped 2; count of bases not matched to a gene: 6. The CDR3 DNA sequence: TGTGCCAGCAGGACCGGGACAGGGATCACAGATACGCAGTATTTT. The encoded protein is CASRTGTGITDTQYF.

The rearrangement uses TRBV6-2 or TRBV6-3 and TRBJ2-7; D is perhaps TRBD1 (5 bases). The CDR3 is 15 amino acids. The germline gives CDR1 MNHEY, CDR2 SVGEGT. Trimming removed 4 bases at V and 3 bases at J, with 16 bases between. CDR3 DNA: TGTGCCAGCAGTTCCCGACAAGGGGCAGGCTACGAGCAGTACTTC. Translation gives CASSSRQGAGYEQYF.

The genes are TRBV2 and TRBJ2-5, with D maybe TRBD2 (7 bases). Trimming left V 8 bases short and J 0 bases short, with 19 bases between. CDR1 is SNHLY and CDR2 is FYNNEI in the germline V gene. This CDR3 comprises 16 residues. CDR3 bases: TGTGCCAGCGGGGGGGGCCACCGGATGGACCAAGAGACCCAGTACTTC. This sequence encodes CASGGGHRMDQETQYF.

The genes are TRBV5-1 and TRBJ2-1; 12 bases line up with TRBD2. The ends lost 0 bases at V and 8 bases at J; junction bases unmatched: 9. Germline-derived CDR1 and CDR2 are SGHRS and YFSETQ. There are 17 residues in the CDR3. The CDR3 region has the DNA TGCGCCAGCAGCTTGGGGGCTAGCGGGAGGGCCGTCGATGAGCAGTTCTTC. This translates into CASSLGASGRAVDEQFF.

The rearrangement uses TRBV11-2 and TRBJ2-3, with D uncertain. The length of the CDR3 is 13 residues. V shed 2 bases and J shed 5 bases, with 8 bases lying between them. Per the germline V gene, CDR1 is SGHAT and CDR2 is FQNNGV. The CDR3 region has the DNA TGTGCCAGCAGCTTAACGACGGGAGATACGCAGTATTTT. Translation: CASSLTTGDTQYF.

This chain links TRBV27 with TRBJ1-2; TRBD1 matches 10 bases. Unmatched junction bases numbered 4, after V lost 4 bases and J lost 2 bases. The germline V gene encodes CDR1 MNHEY and CDR2 SMNVEV (reference sequence). CDR3 length equals 15 residues. CDR3 amino acids: CASSSPGQGNYGYTF. The CDR3 coding sequence is TGTGCCAGCAGTTCACCGGGACAGGGGAACTATGGCTACACCTTC.

The chain recombines TRBV2 with TRBJ2-4; a weak D match, TRBD1 (5 bases). Germline CDR1 reads SNHLY; CDR2 reads FYNNEI. Trimming stripped 8 bases from V and 0 bases from J, with 5 bases between. This CDR3 is 12 amino acids long. CDR3 nucleotide sequence: TGTGCCAGCGGGGCAGCCAAAAACATTCAGTACTTC. Amino acids: CASGAAKNIQYF.

This CDR3 reads CASSMGGAQHF. In DNA, the CDR3 is TGTGCCAGTAGTATGGGGGGGGCCCAGCATTTT. The chain carries TRBV19 and TRBJ1-5; TRBD1 is a possible D gene (5 bases). V was pared by 3 bases and J by 11 bases, with 8 bases between. This CDR3 is built from 11 residues. In germline, CDR1 is LNHDA, CDR2 SQIVND (reference sequence).